The text below deals with one T cell receptor (beta chain). Antigen unknown. The data stem from a study of T-cell reconstitution after alpha-beta-depleted transplantation in children. General study results and limits: From surviving recipient T cells and thymic progenitors came the high day-60 TCRbeta diversity observed in some patients. Expanded graft clones numbering several hundred reportedly gave rise to alpha-beta T cells about two months after transplant. One year after transplant, T-cell counts and diversity came mostly from newly produced T cells.

Unique molecular identifiers were used in preparing the TCRbeta library. One entry per CDR3 protein, called by TCRdb with MiXCR from the PCR reads. This sample has 500,000 to 650,000 distinct CDR3 sequences, with about an eighth found just once. V was trimmed by 4 bases and J by 5 bases, leaving 17 bases between them. This CDR3 has 15 residues. Looked up from germline, CDR1 is LGHDT and CDR2 is YNNKEL (reference sequence). Source: PBMCs, mostly from graft donor cells, taken 180 days after TCRalphabeta/CD19-depleted stem cell transplant. The genes are TRBV3-1 and TRBJ1-2; D might be TRBD1 (5 bases). The TCR comes from a female patient aged 2 to 10 who had a stem cell transplant for aplastic anemia, so the T cells may come from the graft donor. CDR3 nucleotide sequence: TGTGCCAGCAGCCCAGGGACTTCCCGGTCGTATGGCTACACCTTC. It specifies CASSPGTSRSYGYTF.